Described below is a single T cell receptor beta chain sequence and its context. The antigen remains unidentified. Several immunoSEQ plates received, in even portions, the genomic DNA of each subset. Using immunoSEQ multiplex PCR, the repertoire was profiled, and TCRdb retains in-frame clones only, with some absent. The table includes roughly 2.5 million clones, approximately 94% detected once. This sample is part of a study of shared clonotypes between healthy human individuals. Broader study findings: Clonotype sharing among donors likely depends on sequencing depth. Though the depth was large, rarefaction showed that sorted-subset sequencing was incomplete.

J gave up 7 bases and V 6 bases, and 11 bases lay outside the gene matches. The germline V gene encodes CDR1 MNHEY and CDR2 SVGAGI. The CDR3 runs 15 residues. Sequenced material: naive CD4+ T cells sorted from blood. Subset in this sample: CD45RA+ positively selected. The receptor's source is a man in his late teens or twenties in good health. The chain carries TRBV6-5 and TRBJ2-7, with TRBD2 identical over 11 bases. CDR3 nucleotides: TGTGCCAGCAGCCCCCCGTTACTAGCGGGAGTGGAGCAGTACTTC. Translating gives CASSPPLLAGVEQYF.